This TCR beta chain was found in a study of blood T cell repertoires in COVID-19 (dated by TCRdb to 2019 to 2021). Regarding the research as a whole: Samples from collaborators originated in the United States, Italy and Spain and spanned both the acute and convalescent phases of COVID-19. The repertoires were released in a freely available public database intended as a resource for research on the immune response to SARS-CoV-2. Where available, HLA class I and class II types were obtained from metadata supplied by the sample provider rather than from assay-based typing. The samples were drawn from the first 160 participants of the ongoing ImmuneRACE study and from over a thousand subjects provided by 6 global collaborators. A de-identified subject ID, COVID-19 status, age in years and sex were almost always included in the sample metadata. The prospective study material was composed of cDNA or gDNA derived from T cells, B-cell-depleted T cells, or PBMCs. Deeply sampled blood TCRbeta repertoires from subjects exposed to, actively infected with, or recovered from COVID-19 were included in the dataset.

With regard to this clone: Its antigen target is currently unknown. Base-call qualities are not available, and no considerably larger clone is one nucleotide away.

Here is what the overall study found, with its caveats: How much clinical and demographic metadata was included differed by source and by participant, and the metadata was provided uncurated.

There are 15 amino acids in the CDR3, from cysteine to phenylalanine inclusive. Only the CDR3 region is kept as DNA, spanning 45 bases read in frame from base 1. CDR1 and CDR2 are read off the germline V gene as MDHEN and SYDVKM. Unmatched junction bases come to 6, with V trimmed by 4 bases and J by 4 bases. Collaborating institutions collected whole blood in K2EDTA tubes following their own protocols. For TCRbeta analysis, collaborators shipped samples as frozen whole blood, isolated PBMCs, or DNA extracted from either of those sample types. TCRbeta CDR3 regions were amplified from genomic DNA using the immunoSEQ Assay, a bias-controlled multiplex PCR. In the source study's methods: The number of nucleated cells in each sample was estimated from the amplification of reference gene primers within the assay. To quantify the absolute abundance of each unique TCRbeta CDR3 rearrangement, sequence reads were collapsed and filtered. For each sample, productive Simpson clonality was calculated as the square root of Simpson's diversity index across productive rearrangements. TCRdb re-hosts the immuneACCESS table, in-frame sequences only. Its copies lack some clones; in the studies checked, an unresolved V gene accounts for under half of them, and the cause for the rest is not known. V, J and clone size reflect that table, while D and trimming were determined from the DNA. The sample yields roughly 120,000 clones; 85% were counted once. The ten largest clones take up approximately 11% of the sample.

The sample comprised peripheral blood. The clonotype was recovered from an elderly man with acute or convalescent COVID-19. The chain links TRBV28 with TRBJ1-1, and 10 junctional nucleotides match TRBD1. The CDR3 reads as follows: CASSSPGQGITEAFF. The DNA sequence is TGTGCCAGCAGTTCCCCGGGACAGGGGATCACTGAAGCTTTCTTT.